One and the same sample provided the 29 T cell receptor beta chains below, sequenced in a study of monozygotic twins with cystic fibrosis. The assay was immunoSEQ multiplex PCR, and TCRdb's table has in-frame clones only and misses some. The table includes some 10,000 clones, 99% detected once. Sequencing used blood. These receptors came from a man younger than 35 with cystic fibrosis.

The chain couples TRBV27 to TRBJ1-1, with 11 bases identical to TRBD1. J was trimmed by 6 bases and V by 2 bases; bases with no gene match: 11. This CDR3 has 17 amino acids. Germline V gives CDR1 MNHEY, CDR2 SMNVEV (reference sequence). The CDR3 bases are TGTGCCAGCAGTTTAGGAGTTGGACAGGGGGCGAGGTCTGAAGCTTTCTTT. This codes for CASSLGVGQGARSEAFF.

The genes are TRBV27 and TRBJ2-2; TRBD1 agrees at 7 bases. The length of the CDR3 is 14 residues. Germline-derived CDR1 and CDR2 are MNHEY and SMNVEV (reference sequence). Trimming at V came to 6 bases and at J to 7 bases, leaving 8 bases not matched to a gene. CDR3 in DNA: TGTGCCAGCAGACCCCAGGGGGTCAGCGGGGAGCTGTTTTTT. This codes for CASRPQGVSGELFF.

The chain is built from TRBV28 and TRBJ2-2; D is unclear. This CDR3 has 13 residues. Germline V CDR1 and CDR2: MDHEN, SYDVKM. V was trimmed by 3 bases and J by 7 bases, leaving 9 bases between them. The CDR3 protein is CASSLPGGGELFF. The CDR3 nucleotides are TGTGCCAGCAGTTTGCCCGGCGGCGGGGAGCTGTTTTTT.

The CDR3 bases are TGTGCCAGCAGCTTGGGGGGACAGTGGAACACTGAAGCTTTCTTT. It specifies CASSLGGQWNTEAFF. The chain combines TRBV7-6 with TRBJ1-1, with 7 bases lining up with TRBD1. After removal of 3 bases from V and 1 base from J, the junction contained 5 bases not matched to a gene. CDR3 size: 15 residues. CDR1 is SGHVS, CDR2 FNYEAQ, per germline.

The CDR3 bases are TGTGCCAGCAGCGTAGGTCTTGACCAAGCTAACTATGGCTACACCTTC. Encoded protein: CASSVGLDQANYGYTF. The chain uses TRBV9 and TRBJ1-2; D uncertain. Germline V gene data show CDR1 as SGDLS and CDR2 as YYNGEE. The CDR3 sequence is 16 residues long. The germline V and J ends were trimmed by 0 bases and 0 bases, with 12 bases remaining between them.

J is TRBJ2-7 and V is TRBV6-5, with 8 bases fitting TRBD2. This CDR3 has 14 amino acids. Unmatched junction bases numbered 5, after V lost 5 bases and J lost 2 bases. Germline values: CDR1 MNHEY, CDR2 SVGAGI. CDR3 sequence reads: CASSRTGGPYEQYF. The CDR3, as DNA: TGTGCCAGCAGTCGGACGGGAGGGCCCTACGAGCAGTACTTC.

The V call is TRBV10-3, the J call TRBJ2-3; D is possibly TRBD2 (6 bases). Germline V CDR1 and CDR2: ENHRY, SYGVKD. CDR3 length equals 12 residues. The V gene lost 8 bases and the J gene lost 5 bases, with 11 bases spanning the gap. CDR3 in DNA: TGTGCCATCGCTTTGGGGGGAGATACGCAGTATTTT. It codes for CAIALGGDTQYF.

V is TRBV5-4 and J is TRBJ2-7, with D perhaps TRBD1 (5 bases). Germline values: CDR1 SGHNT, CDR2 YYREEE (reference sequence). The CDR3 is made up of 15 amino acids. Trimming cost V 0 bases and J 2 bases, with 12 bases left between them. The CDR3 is CASSLGQMGPYEQYF. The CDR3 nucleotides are TGTGCCAGCAGCTTGGGACAGATGGGGCCCTACGAGCAGTACTTC.

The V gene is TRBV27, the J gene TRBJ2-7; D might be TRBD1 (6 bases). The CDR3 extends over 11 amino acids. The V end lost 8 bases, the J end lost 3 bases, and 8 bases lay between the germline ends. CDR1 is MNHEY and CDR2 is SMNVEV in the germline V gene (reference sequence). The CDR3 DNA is TGTGCCAGCGGGACACACTACGAGCAGTACTTC. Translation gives CASGTHYEQYF.

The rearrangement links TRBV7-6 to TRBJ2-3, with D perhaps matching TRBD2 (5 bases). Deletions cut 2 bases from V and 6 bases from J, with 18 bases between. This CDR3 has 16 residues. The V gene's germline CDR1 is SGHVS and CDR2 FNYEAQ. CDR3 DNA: TGTGCCAGCAGCTTAATGTCGATAGGGAGCCCGGATACGCAGTATTTT. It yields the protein CASSLMSIGSPDTQYF.

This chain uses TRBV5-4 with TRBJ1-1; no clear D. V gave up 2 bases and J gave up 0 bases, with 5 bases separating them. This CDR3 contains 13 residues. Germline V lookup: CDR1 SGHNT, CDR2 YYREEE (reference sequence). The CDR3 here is CASSFSMNTEAFF. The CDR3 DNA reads TGTGCCAGCAGCTTCTCTATGAACACTGAAGCTTTCTTT.

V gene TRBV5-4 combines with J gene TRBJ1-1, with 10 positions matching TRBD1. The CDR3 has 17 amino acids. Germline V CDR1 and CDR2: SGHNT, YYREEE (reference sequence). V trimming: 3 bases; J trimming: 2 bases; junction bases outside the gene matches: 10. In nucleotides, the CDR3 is TGTGCCAGCAGCTCCCGGACAGGGGGATGGGTAAACACTGAAGCTTTCTTT. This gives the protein CASSSRTGGWVNTEAFF. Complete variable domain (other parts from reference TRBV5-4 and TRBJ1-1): ETGVTQSPTHLIKTRGQQVTLRCSSQSGHNTVSWYQQALGQGPQFIFQYYREEENGRGNFPPRFSGLQFPNYSSELNVNALELDDSALYLCASSSRTGGWVNTEAFFGQGTRLTVV.

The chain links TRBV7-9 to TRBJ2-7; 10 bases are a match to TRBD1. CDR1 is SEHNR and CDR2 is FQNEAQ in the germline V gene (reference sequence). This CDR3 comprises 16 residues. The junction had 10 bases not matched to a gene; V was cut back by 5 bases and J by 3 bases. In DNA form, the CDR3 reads TGTGCCAGCAGCCTCGGTGCGGGGACAGGGGACTACGAGCAGTACTTC. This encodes CASSLGAGTGDYEQYF.

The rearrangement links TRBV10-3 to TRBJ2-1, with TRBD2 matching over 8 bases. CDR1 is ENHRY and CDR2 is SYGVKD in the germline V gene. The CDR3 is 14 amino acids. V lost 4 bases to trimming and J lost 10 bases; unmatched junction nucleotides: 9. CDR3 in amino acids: CAISGPPLAGEQFF. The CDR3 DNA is TGTGCCATCAGTGGCCCTCCCTTAGCGGGGGAGCAGTTCTTC.

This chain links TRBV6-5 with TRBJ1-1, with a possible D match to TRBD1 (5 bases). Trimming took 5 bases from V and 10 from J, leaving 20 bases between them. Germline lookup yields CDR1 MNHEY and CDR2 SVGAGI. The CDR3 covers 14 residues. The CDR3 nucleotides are TGTGCCAGCAGTAGACAGAGGGTCAAAGGGCCAGCTTTCTTT. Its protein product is CASSRQRVKGPAFF.

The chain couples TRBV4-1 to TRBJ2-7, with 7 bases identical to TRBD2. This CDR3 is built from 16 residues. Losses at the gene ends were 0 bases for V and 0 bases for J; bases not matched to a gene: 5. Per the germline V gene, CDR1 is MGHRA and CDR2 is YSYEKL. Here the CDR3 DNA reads TGCGCCAGCAGCCAAGAGGGAGCGGGGTACTCCTACGAGCAGTACTTC. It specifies CASSQEGAGYSYEQYF.

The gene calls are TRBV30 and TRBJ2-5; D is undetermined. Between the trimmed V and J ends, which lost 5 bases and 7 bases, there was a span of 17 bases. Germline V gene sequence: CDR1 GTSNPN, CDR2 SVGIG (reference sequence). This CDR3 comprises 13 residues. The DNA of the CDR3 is TGTGCCTGGGGCTTTGGGGTTTACGGGACCCAGTACTTC. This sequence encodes CAWGFGVYGTQYF.

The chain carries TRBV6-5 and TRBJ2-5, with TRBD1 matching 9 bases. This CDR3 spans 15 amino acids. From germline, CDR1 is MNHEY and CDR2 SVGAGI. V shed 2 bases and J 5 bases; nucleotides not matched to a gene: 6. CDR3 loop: CASSYTYDRGETQYF. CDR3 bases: TGTGCCAGCAGTTACACCTATGACAGGGGGGAGACCCAGTACTTC.

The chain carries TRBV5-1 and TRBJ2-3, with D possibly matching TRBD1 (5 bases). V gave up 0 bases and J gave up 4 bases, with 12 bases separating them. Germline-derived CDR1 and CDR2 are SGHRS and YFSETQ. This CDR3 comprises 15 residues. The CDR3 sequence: CASSLDVGAADTQYF. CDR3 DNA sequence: TGCGCCAGCAGCTTGGACGTTGGGGCAGCAGATACGCAGTATTTT.

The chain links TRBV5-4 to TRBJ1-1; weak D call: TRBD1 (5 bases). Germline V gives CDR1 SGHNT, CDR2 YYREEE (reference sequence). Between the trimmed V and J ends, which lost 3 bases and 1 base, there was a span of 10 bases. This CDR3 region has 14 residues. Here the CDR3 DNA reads TGTGCCAGCAGCTGGGGGTTAGGGAACACTGAAGCTTTCTTT. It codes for CASSWGLGNTEAFF.

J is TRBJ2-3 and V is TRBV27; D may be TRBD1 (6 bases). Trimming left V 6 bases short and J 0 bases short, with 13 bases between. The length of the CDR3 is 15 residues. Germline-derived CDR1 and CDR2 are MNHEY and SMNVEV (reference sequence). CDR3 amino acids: CASSLRGQSTDTQYF. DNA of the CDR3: TGTGCCAGCAGCCTGAGAGGACAGAGCACAGATACGCAGTATTTT.

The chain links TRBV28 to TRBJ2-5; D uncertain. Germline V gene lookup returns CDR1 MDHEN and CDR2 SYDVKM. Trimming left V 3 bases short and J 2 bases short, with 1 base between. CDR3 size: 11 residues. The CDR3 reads CASSFQETQYF. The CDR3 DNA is TGTGCCAGCAGTTTTCAAGAGACCCAGTACTTC.

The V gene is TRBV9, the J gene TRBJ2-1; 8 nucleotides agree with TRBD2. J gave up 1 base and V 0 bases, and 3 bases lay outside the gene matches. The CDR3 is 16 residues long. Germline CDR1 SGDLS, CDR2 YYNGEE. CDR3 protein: CASSVAGGPSYNEQFF. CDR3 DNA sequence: TGTGCCAGCAGCGTAGCGGGAGGGCCTTCCTACAATGAGCAGTTCTTC.

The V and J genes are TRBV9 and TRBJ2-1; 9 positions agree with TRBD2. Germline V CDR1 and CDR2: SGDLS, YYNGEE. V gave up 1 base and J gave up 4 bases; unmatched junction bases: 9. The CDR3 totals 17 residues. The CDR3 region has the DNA TGTGCCAGCAGCGTAAACTCCCCTAGCGGGGTTTACAATGAGCAGTTCTTC. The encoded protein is CASSVNSPSGVYNEQFF.

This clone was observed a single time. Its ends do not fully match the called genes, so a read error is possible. The CDR3 reads CVSSHGYSNQPQHF. The CDR3 nucleotides read TGTGTCAGCAGTCACGGGTATAGCAATCAGCCCCAGCATTTT. V and J are TRBV2 and TRBJ1-5; no definite D call. Germline values: CDR1 SNHLY, CDR2 FYNNEI. This CDR3 has 14 residues.

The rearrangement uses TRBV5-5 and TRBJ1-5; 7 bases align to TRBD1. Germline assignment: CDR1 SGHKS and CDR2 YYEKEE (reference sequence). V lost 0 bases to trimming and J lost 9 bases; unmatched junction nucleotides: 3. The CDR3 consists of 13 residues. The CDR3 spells CASSLDRGLPQHF. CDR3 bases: TGTGCCAGCAGCTTGGACAGGGGTCTGCCCCAGCATTTT.

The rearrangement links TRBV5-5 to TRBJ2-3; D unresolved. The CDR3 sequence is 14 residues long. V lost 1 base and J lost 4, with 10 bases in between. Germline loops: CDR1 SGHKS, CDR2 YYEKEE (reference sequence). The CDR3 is CASSLYLASDTQYF. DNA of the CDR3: TGTGCCAGCAGCTTGTATTTGGCTTCAGATACGCAGTATTTT. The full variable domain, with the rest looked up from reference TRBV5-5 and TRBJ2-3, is DAGVTQSPTHLIKTRGQQVTLRCSPISGHKSVSWYQQVLGQGPQFIFQYYEKEERGRGNFPDRFSARQFPNYSSELNVNALLLGDSALYLCASSLYLASDTQYFGPGTRLTVL.

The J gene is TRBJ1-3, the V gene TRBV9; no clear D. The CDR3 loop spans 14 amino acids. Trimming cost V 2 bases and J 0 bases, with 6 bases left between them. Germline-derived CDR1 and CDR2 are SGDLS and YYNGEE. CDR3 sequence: CASSVSVSGNTIYF. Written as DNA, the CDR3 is TGTGCCAGCAGCGTTTCCGTCTCTGGAAACACCATATATTTT.

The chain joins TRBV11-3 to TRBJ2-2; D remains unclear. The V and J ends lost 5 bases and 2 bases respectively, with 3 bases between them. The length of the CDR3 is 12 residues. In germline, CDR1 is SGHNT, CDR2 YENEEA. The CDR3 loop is CASSPNTGELFF. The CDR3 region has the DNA TGTGCCAGCAGCCCAAACACCGGGGAGCTGTTTTTT.